The 31 T cell receptor beta chains in this list originate from one sample, sequenced in a study of beta chain features in type 1 diabetes. Of the isolated RNA, all was reverse transcribed, and so the sequenced material was expressed TCRB transcripts. Data came from immunoSEQ multiplex PCR; TCRdb stores just in-frame clones and leaves some out. Here the sample spans 310,000 or so clones, 11% being singletons. Source material: naive CD4+ T cells from blood. All receptors come from a woman in her 30s in good health.

J is TRBJ2-5 and V is TRBV5-4; TRBD2 matches 7 bases. Germline CDR1 reads SGHNT; CDR2 reads YYREEE (reference sequence). The CDR3 runs to 15 residues. V was pared by 0 bases and J by 1 base, with 3 bases of the junction left unmatched. Here the CDR3 reads CASSLVTGGQETQYF. In DNA, the CDR3 is TGTGCCAGCAGCTTGGTTACGGGAGGCCAAGAGACCCAGTACTTC.

The chain is built from TRBV5-1 and TRBJ2-5; TRBD1 matches 8 bases. Germline assignment: CDR1 SGHRS and CDR2 YFSETQ. The CDR3 totals 15 residues. J lost 5 bases, V lost 0 bases, and 6 bases had no gene match. For the CDR3, the DNA is TGCGCCAGCAGCTTGGTGCAGGGGGCGGGCGAGACCCAGTACTTC. It encodes CASSLVQGAGETQYF.

The CDR3 loop reads CASSIAGAGEQYF. CDR3 DNA sequence: TGTGCCAGTAGTATTGCGGGAGCCGGCGAGCAGTACTTC. The chain couples TRBV19 to TRBJ2-7; 7 nucleotides match TRBD2. J was trimmed by 6 bases and V by 3 bases; bases with no gene match: 5. The CDR3 is 13 residues long. CDR1 and CDR2 (germline): LNHDA, SQIVND (reference sequence).

The V gene is TRBV19, the J gene TRBJ2-1, with D possibly TRBD1 on 5 matching bases. The germline V gene has CDR1 LNHDA and CDR2 SQIVND (reference sequence). The CDR3 contains 11 residues. V was pared by 7 bases and J by 6 bases, with 7 bases between. The CDR3 DNA is TGTGCCAGTACCCAGGGCAATGAGCAGTTCTTC. This translates into CASTQGNEQFF.

The rearrangement joins TRBV6-1 to TRBJ1-2; weak D call: TRBD1 (6 bases). Germline assignment: CDR1 MNHNS and CDR2 SASEGT. V was pared by 7 bases and J by 5 bases, with 11 bases between. The CDR3 consists of 12 residues. CDR3 nucleotide sequence: TGTGCCAGCACGGGAAGGGGGTATGGCTACACCTTC. The encoded protein is CASTGRGYGYTF.

The genes are TRBV18 and TRBJ2-7; a weak D match, TRBD1 (5 bases). Trimming pared 3 bases from V and 6 bases from J, leaving 9 bases between. Germline V lookup: CDR1 KGHSH, CDR2 LQKENI. This CDR3 has 12 amino acids. The CDR3: CASSPQGTEQYF. Here the CDR3 DNA reads TGTGCCAGCTCACCTCAGGGAACCGAGCAGTACTTC.

Only a few counts were recorded for this clone. V and J are TRBV7-2 and TRBJ2-7; 7 nucleotides line up with TRBD2. V trimming: 0 bases; J trimming: 5 bases; junction bases outside the gene matches: 4. Germline CDR1 SGHTA, CDR2 FQGNSA. There are 14 residues in the CDR3. This CDR3 is CASSLAGGDDEQYF. The DNA of the CDR3 is TGTGCCAGCAGCTTAGCGGGAGGGGACGACGAGCAGTACTTC.

This sequence joins TRBV30 and TRBJ2-6, with a weak D call TRBD2 (5 bases). Trimming removed 3 bases from V and 4 bases from J, with 13 bases in between. Germline V gene sequence: CDR1 GTSNPN, CDR2 SVGIG (reference sequence). The CDR3 has 15 amino acids. This CDR3 is CAWSGSSGGANVLTF. CDR3 nucleotides: TGTGCCTGGAGCGGCAGTTCGGGGGGGGCCAACGTCCTGACTTTC.

The V and J genes are TRBV27 and TRBJ1-5, with unresolved D. Germline CDR1 MNHEY, CDR2 SMNVEV (reference sequence). The CDR3 length is 14 residues. V was trimmed by 3 bases and J by 10 bases, leaving 16 bases between them. For the CDR3, the DNA is TGTGCCAGCAGTTTGTTGGCAGGCGAGATACCCCAGCATTTT. It yields the protein CASSLLAGEIPQHF.

The rearrangement uses TRBV6-6 and TRBJ2-5; D ambiguous. Germline V gene sequence: CDR1 MNHNY, CDR2 SVGAGI (reference sequence). The CDR3 extends over 12 amino acids. Between the trimmed V and J ends, which lost 0 bases and 5 bases, there was a span of 4 bases. Here the CDR3 reads CASSYSQETQYF. The CDR3, as DNA: TGTGCCAGCAGTTACTCTCAGGAGACCCAGTACTTC.

This clone has just a few counts. The genes are TRBV18 and TRBJ2-3; TRBD1 matches 8 bases. Per germline, CDR1 KGHSH and CDR2 LQKENI. Germline trimming cut 5 bases from V and 5 bases from J; bases unmatched to any gene: 6. The length of the CDR3 is 14 residues. CDR3 sequence: CASSIQGALDTQYF. The CDR3 DNA reads as TGTGCCAGCTCAATCCAGGGGGCTTTAGATACGCAGTATTTT.

The chain is built from TRBV30 and TRBJ2-5, with TRBD1 as a possible D gene (6 bases). Germline values: CDR1 GTSNPN, CDR2 SVGIG (reference sequence). Trimming removed 4 bases at V and 1 base at J, with 7 bases between. The CDR3 consists of 12 residues. The DNA for the CDR3 is TGTGCCTGGAAGGGGGTCCAAGAGACCCAGTACTTC. Amino acids: CAWKGVQETQYF.

This clone has a handful of counts. The CDR3 sequence: CASSIRRAGHGTPRETQYF. The DNA of the CDR3 is TGTGCCAGTAGTATCCGCCGCGCCGGCCACGGGACACCAAGGGAGACCCAGTACTTC. The rearrangement links TRBV19 to TRBJ2-5; D is perhaps TRBD1 (6 bases). This CDR3 has 19 amino acids. V lost 3 bases, J lost 5 bases, and 28 bases lay in between. CDR1 and CDR2 (germline): LNHDA, SQIVND (reference sequence).

This clone showed up just a few times. The chain carries TRBV6-5 and TRBJ1-5; D gene uncertain. The length of the CDR3 is 13 residues. Germline loops: CDR1 MNHEY, CDR2 SVGAGI. Deletions cut 4 bases from V and 2 bases from J, with 6 bases between. The chain's CDR3 is CASSSTRNQPQHF. CDR3 sequence (DNA): TGTGCCAGCAGTTCGACACGCAATCAGCCCCAGCATTTT.

The CDR3 here is CATGPAGGGNQPQHF. CDR3 DNA sequence: TGTGCCACAGGGCCCGCAGGGGGAGGCAATCAGCCCCAGCATTTT. The chain recombines TRBV2 with TRBJ1-5; TRBD1 aligns across 7 bases. Germline trimming cut 10 bases from V and 2 bases from J; bases unmatched to any gene: 11. Germline CDR1 SNHLY, CDR2 FYNNEI. This CDR3 comprises 15 residues.

This clone was seen a few times. J is TRBJ2-5 and V is TRBV19, with 10 bases aligning to TRBD2. V was pared by 5 bases and J by 5 bases, with 20 bases of the junction left unmatched. The germline CDR1 and CDR2 sequences are LNHDA and SQIVND (reference sequence). The CDR3 is made up of 19 amino acids. CDR3 in DNA: TGTGCCAGTAGTCCGAGCGGGAGGGTCACCGTTGGAGGTTTTGAGACCCAGTACTTC. Translated, it gives CASSPSGRVTVGGFETQYF.

This clone was recorded a few times. CDR3 residues: CATSRDQGGGRPQHF. CDR3 bases: TGTGCCACCAGCAGAGATCAAGGGGGTGGTCGGCCCCAGCATTTT. V gene TRBV15 combines with J gene TRBJ1-5, with D possibly matching TRBD1 (6 bases). CDR3 size: 15 residues. Germline values: CDR1 LNHNV, CDR2 YYDKDF (reference sequence). Trimming removed 0 bases from V and 9 bases from J, with 15 bases in between.

This clone was seen a few times. V usage is TRBV2 and J usage is TRBJ2-7; 12 bases fit TRBD2. Germline-derived CDR1 and CDR2 are SNHLY and FYNNEI. With V trimmed by 7 bases and J by 6 bases, 10 bases remained unmatched. This CDR3 has 15 amino acids. This CDR3 reads CASTDRTSGVGEQYF. The CDR3 coding sequence is TGTGCCAGCACCGACAGGACTAGCGGGGTTGGCGAGCAGTACTTC.

A few counts support this clone. V usage is TRBV18 and J usage is TRBJ1-4; D is unclear. The V end was cut by 3 bases, the J end by 6 bases, with 8 bases between. Germline CDR1 is KGHSH and CDR2 is LQKENI. The CDR3 is 13 amino acids. CDR3 region: CASSPGSDEKLFF. In DNA form, the CDR3 reads TGTGCCAGCTCACCCGGGAGTGATGAAAAACTGTTTTTT. The full variable domain, in which reference TRBV18 and TRBJ1-4 provide the parts outside the CDR3, is NAGVMQNPRHLVRRRGQEARLRCSPMKGHSHVYWYRQLPEEGLKFMVYLQKENIIDESGMPKERFSAEFPKEGPSILRIQQVVRGDSAAYFCASSPGSDEKLFFGSGTQLSVL.

This clone was detected only a few times. CDR3 loop: CASSLPTSGYTF. The CDR3, as DNA: TGTGCCAGCAGTTTACCGACAAGTGGCTACACCTTC. V and J are TRBV28 and TRBJ1-2; D is unresolved. The CDR3 spans 12 residues. Germline CDR1 is MDHEN and CDR2 is SYDVKM. Trimming took 2 bases from V and 7 from J, leaving 8 bases between them.

The rearrangement links TRBV15 to TRBJ2-7; 8 bases map to TRBD1. The CDR3 has 15 residues. The J segment lost 5 bases and the V segment lost 2 bases, leaving 8 bases of the junction unmatched. Germline V gene data show CDR1 as LNHNV and CDR2 as YYDKDF (reference sequence). CDR3 amino acids: CATSRLRQGADEQYF. Here the CDR3 DNA reads TGTGCCACCAGCAGACTAAGGCAGGGGGCGGACGAGCAGTACTTC.

The V gene is TRBV9, the J gene TRBJ2-5; no definite D call. V was cut by 1 base and J by 2 bases, with 6 bases left in between. Per germline, CDR1 SGDLS and CDR2 YYNGEE. The CDR3 consists of 13 residues. The CDR3 DNA reads TGTGCCAGCAGCGTACCCCCTCAAGAGACCCAGTACTTC. This translates into CASSVPPQETQYF.

This clone was counted between two and nine times. The V gene is TRBV19, the J gene TRBJ2-2; the match to TRBD1 covers 11 bases. V lost 7 bases, J lost 7 bases, and 11 bases stayed unmatched. The V gene's germline CDR1 is LNHDA and CDR2 SQIVND (reference sequence). The CDR3 runs 16 residues. In nucleotides, the CDR3 is TGTGCCAGTAATTACCGGGACAGGGGGTTAGTCGGGGAGCTGTTTTTT. This translates into CASNYRDRGLVGELFF.

The V call is TRBV7-9, the J call TRBJ2-3, with TRBD2 as a possible D gene (5 bases). V was cut by 4 bases and J by 1 base, with 15 bases left in between. The CDR3 sequence is 16 residues long. Germline-derived CDR1 and CDR2 are SEHNR and FQNEAQ (reference sequence). This CDR3 reads CASSSDGKTGTDTQYF. The CDR3 region has the DNA TGTGCCAGCAGCTCCGACGGGAAGACGGGCACAGATACGCAGTATTTT. Based on the CDR3 plus reference TRBV7-9 and TRBJ2-3, the full variable domain is DTGVSQNPRHKITKRGQNVTFRCDPISEHNRLYWYRQTLGQGPEFLTYFQNEAQLEKSRLLSDRFSAERPKGSFSTLEIQRTEQGDSAMYLCASSSDGKTGTDTQYFGPGTRLTVL.

There are a few counts of this clone. The chain carries TRBV11-2 and TRBJ1-1; no clear D gene. Trimming took off 4 bases at V and 1 base at J, with 10 bases between the two ends. The germline V gene has CDR1 SGHAT and CDR2 FQNNGV. The CDR3 consists of 14 residues. CDR3 residues: CASSSRSENTEAFF. The DNA for the CDR3 is TGTGCCAGCAGCTCTAGATCGGAGAACACTGAAGCTTTCTTT.

This chain uses TRBV25-1 with TRBJ2-3; 8 positions agree with TRBD2. Germline CDR1 and CDR2: MGHDK and SYGVNS. The CDR3 is 16 amino acids. Trimming took 6 bases from V and 0 from J; bases not matched to a gene: 8. CDR3 region: CASRAGSGASTDTQYF. The CDR3 DNA sequence: TGTGCCAGCAGAGCGGGTAGCGGGGCCAGCACAGATACGCAGTATTTT.

The CDR3 DNA sequence: TGTGCCAGCAGTTTAATATCAACAGGGAACACTGAAGCTTTCTTT. Translating it yields CASSLISTGNTEAFF. The gene calls are TRBV28 and TRBJ1-1, with a weak D call TRBD1 (5 bases). Trimming left V 2 bases short and J 1 base short, with 11 bases between. There are 15 residues in the CDR3. CDR1 and CDR2 from the germline V gene are MDHEN and SYDVKM.

The V call is TRBV28, the J call TRBJ1-3, with D tentatively TRBD1 (6 bases). The V gene's germline CDR1 is MDHEN and CDR2 SYDVKM. V lost 7 bases and J 3 bases, leaving 16 bases between the germline ends. The CDR3 spans 15 residues. In nucleotides, the CDR3 is TGTGCCAGCACCAGTGGTGGGGGCGATGGAAACACCATATATTTT. Protein product: CASTSGGGDGNTIYF.

The table lists this clone with a few counts. V usage is TRBV30 and J usage is TRBJ2-6; maybe TRBD2 (7 bases). Germline V lookup: CDR1 GTSNPN, CDR2 SVGIG (reference sequence). Deletions cut 8 bases from V and 3 bases from J, with 20 bases between. The CDR3 totals 16 residues. The CDR3 bases are TGTGCCCGAGTGGGGGGGCGCTTGTATGGGGCCAACGTCCTGACTTTC. Translating gives CARVGGRLYGANVLTF. Based on the CDR3 plus reference TRBV30 and TRBJ2-6, the full variable domain is SQTIHQWPATLVQPVGSPLSLECTVEGTSNPNLYWYRQAAGRGLQLLFYSVGIGQISSEVPQNLSASRPQDRQFILSSKKLLLSDSGFYLCARVGGRLYGANVLTFGAGSRLTVL.

The V and J genes are TRBV7-9 and TRBJ1-2, with 7 bases that match TRBD1. Germline loops: CDR1 SEHNR, CDR2 FQNEAQ (reference sequence). V shed 0 bases and J 8 bases; nucleotides not matched to a gene: 9. CDR3 length equals 15 residues. The CDR3 sequence: CASSLAPVTGRGYTF. The DNA of the CDR3 is TGTGCCAGCAGCTTAGCGCCCGTGACAGGGCGCGGCTACACCTTC. The full variable domain, completed using reference TRBV7-9 and TRBJ1-2, is DTGVSQNPRHKITKRGQNVTFRCDPISEHNRLYWYRQTLGQGPEFLTYFQNEAQLEKSRLLSDRFSAERPKGSFSTLEIQRTEQGDSAMYLCASSLAPVTGRGYTFGSGTRLTVV.

This chain joins TRBV21-1 and TRBJ2-5; the table's D call of TRBD1 was not tested on the DNA. TRBV21-1 is deemed a pseudogene. This CDR3 comprises 12 residues. Here the CDR3 reads CARWDREETQYF. DNA of the CDR3: TGTGCCAGGTGGGACAGGGAAGAGACCCAGTACTTC.